This TCR beta chain comes out of a study of vaccination and CD4 T cells after COVID-19. This sample's treatment: approximately 9-day PBMC culture with coronavirus spike peptide pools or control peptides (ViraFEST assay). Once obtained from cultured CD4+ T cells, the DNA was sequenced using the Oncomine TCR Beta short-read assay. MiXCR, run by TCRdb on the PCR reads, gives a single entry per CDR3 protein. The sample shows about 21,000 distinct CDR3 sequences, 47% of them seen only once. CDR1 is SGHDT and CDR2 is YYEEEE in the germline V gene. Trimming took 0 bases from V and 4 from J, leaving 10 bases between them. This CDR3 region has 14 residues. This clonotype was counted between two and nine times. Its antigen is unknown.

The specimen was cultured CD4+ T cells from blood. The clonotype was recovered from a human donor with COVID-19. The chain employs TRBV5-6 and TRBJ1-2; D is perhaps TRBD1 (6 bases). The DNA of the CDR3 is TGTGCCAGCAGCTTGGTGAGAGGGGGCTATGGCTACACCTTC. This gives the protein CASSLVRGGYGYTF.